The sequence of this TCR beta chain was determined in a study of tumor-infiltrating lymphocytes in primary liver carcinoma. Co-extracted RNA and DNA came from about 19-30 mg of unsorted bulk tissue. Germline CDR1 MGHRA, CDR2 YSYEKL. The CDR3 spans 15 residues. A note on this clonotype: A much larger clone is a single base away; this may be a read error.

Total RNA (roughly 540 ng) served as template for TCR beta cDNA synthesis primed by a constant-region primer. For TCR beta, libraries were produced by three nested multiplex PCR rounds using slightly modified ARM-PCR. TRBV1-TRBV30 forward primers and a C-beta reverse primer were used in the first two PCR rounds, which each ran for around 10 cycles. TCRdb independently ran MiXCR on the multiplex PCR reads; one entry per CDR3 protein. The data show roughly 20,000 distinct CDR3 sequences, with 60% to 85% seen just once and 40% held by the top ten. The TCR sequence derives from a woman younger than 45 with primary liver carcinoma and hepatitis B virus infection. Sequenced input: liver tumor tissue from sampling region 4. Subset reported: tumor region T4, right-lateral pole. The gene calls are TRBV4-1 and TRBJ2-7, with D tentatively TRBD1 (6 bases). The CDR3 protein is CANSQSPQGRYEQYF. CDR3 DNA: TGCGCCAACAGCCAGTCCCCCCAGGGGCGCTACGAGCAGTACTTC.